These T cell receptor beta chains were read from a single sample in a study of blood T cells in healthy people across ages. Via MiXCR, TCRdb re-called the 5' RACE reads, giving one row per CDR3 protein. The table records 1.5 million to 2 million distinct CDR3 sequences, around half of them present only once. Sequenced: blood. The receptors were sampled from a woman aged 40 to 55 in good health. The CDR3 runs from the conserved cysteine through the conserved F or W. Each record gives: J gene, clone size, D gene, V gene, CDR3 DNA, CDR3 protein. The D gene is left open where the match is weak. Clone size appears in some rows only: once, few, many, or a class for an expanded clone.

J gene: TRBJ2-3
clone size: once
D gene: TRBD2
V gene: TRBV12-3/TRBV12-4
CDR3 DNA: TGTGCCGGCAGGACTAGCGGGGGGACTAGCACAGATACGCAGTATTTT
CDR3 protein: CAGRTSGGTSTDTQYF

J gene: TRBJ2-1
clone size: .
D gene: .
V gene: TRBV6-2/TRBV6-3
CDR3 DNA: TGTGCCAGCACCCTAATGGGGAACAATGAGCAGTTCTTC
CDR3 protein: CASTLMGNNEQFF

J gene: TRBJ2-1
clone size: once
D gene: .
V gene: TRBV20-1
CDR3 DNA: TGCAGTGCTGTGGCAGGGGCTAATGAGCAGTTCTTC
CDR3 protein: CSAVAGANEQFF

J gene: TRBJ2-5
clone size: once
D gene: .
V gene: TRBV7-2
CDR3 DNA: TGTGCCGGCAGCTTAGCGCGAATTGTCAGGGAGACCCAGTACTTC
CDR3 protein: CAGSLARIVRETQYF

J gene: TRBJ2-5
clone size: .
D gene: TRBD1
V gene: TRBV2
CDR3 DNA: TGTGCCAGCAGAGCTACAGGGGGCTTCGCTGAAGAGCAGTACTTC
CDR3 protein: CASRATGGFAEEQYF

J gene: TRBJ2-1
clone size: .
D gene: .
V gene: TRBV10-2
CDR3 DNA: TGCGCCAGCAGCGTTGGGGGTTTCCAAGAGACCCAGTTCTTC
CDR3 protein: CASSVGGFQETQFF

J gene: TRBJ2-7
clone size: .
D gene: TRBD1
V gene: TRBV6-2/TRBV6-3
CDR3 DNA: TGTGCCAGCAGTAACGACAGGGGGTGCTACGAGCAGTACTTC
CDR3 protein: CASSNDRGCYEQYF

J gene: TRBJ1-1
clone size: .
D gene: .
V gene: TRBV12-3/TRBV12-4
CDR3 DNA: TGTGCCAGCAGCAGACTAAGCAGAGTAAACACTGAAGCTTTCTTT
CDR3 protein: CASSRLSRVNTEAFF

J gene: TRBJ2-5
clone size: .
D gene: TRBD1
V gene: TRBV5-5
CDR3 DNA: TGTGCCAGCAGCTTGGCGGACAGGGGCACCGGGTACCAAGAGACCCAGTACTTC
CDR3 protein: CASSLADRGTGYQETQYF

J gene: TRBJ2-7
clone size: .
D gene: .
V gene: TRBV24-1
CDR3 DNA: TGTGCCACCAGCACTTTCCTCGGCGAGCAGTACTTC
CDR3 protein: CATSTFLGEQYF

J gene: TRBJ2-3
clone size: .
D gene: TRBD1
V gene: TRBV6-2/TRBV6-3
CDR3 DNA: TGTGCCAGCAGGCCTACAGGGGCCACAGATACGCAGTATTTT
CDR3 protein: CASRPTGATDTQYF

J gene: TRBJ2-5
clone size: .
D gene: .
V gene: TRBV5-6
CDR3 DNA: TGTACCAGCAGCGTACCGGGGCGGGGAACTCAAGAGACCCAGTACTTC
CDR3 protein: CTSSVPGRGTQETQYF

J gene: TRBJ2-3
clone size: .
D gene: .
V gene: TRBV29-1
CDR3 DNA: TGCAGCGTTGGTCCTAGTCCCCCCCCAGATACGCAGTATTTT
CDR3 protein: CSVGPSPPPDTQYF

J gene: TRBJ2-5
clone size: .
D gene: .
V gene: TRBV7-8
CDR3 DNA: TGTGCCAGCCGTCGAGGGGGGGCGTACCAAGAGACCCAGTACTTC
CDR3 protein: CASRRGGAYQETQYF

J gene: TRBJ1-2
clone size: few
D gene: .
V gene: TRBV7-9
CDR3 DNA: TGTGCCAGCAGCTTCGGGACGTTGGGCGGCTACACCTTC
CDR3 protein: CASSFGTLGGYTF